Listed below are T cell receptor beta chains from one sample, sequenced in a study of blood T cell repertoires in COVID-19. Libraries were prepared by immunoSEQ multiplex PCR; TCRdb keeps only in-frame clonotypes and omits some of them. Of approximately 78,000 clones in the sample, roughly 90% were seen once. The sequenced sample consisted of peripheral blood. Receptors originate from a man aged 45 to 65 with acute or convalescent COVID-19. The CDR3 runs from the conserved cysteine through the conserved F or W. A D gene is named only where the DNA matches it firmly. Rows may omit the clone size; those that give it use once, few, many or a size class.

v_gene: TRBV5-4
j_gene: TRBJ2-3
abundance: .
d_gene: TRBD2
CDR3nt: TGTGCCAGCAGCCCTCTAGCGGGCGAAGGGGATACGCAGTATTTT
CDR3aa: CASSPLAGEGDTQYF

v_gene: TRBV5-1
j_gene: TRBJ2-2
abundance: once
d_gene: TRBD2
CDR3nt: TGCGCCAGCAGCTTGAGCGGGGGCAGAACCGGGGAGCTGTTTTTT
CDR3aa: CASSLSGGRTGELFF

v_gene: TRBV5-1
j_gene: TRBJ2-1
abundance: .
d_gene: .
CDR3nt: TGCGCCAGCAGGGAACAGGGATACATCAATGAGCAGTTCTTC
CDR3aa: CASREQGYINEQFF

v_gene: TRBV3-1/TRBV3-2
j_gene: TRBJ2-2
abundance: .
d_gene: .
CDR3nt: TGTGCCAGCAACCCGGGACACTTGAACACCGGGGAGCTGTTTTTT
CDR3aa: CASNPGHLNTGELFF

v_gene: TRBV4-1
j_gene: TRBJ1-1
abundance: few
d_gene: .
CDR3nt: TGCGCCAGCAGCAAAAAAGGGGCGGTGAACACTGAAGCTTTCTTT
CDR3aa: CASSKKGAVNTEAFF

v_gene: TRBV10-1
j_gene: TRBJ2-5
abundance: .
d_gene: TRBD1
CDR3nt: TGCGCCAGCAGTGGGGGACAGGGGCGAGAGACCCAGTACTTC
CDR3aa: CASSGGQGRETQYF

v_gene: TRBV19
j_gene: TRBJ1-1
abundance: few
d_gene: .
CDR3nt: TGTGCCAGTAGTATAAATGGGGGCAGGGTTGGCACTGAAGCTTTCTTT
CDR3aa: CASSINGGRVGTEAFF

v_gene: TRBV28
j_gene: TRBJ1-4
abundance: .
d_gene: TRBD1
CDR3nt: TGTGCCAGCAGTGCCGGGACAGCTAATGAAAAACTGTTTTTT
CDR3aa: CASSAGTANEKLFF

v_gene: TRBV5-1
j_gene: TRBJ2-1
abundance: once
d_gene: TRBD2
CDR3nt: TGCGCCAGCAGCTCACAGCGGGGGGGCTTCAATGAGCAGTTCTTC
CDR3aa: CASSSQRGGFNEQFF

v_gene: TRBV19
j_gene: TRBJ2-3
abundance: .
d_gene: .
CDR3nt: TGTGCCAGTAGTATAGACGGTTATACGCAGTATTTT
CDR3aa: CASSIDGYTQYF

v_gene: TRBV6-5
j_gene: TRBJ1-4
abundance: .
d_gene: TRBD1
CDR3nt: TGTGCCAGCACACAGGGACAGGGCGGGGAAAAACTGTTTTTT
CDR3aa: CASTQGQGGEKLFF

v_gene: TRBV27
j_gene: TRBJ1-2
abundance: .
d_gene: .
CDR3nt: TGTGCCAGCAGTCCGGGGGGGACAAGACAGTATGGCTACACCTTC
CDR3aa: CASSPGGTRQYGYTF

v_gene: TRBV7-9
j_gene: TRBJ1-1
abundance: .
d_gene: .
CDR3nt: TGTGCCAGCAGCTTAGACGGGGGGCGAAGGAACACTGAAGCTTTCTTT
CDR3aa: CASSLDGGRRNTEAFF

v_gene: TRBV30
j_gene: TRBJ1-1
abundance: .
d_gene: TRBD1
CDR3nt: TGTGCCTGGAGTGTAGGGACAGGGGGCTATAGGAGCACTGAAGCTTTCTTT
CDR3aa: CAWSVGTGGYRSTEAFF

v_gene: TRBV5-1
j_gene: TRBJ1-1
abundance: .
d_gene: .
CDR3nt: TGCGCCAGCAGCCCCTCCCGGGCAGGAGGGACTGAAGCTTTCTTT
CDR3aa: CASSPSRAGGTEAFF

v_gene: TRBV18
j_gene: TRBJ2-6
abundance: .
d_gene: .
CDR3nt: TGTGCCAGCTCACCACGGGCAGGCCTAAACTCTGGGGCCAACGTCCTGACTTTC
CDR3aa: CASSPRAGLNSGANVLTF

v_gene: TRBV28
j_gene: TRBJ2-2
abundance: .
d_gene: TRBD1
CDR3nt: TGTGCCTGGGGGACAGGAGTATCCGCGAACACCGGGGAGCTGTTTTTT
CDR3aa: CAWGTGVSANTGELFF

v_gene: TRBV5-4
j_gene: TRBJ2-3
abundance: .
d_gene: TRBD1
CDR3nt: TGTGCCAGCAGCTACCGGGACAGGACAGATACGCAGTATTTT
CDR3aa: CASSYRDRTDTQYF

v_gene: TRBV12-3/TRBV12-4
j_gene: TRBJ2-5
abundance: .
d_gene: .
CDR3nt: TGTGCCAGCAGCCCGGACACTAAAGAGACCCAGTACTTC
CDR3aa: CASSPDTKETQYF

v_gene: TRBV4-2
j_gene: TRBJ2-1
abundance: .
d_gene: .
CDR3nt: TGTGCCAGCAGCCAAGATGCCTATACAGGGAATCGGTTTGAGCAGTTCTTC
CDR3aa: CASSQDAYTGNRFEQFF

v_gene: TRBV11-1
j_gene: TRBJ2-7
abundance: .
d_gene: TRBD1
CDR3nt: TGTGCCAGCAGCCTAAAAGGTGGACAGGGCGTGCAGTACTTC
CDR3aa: CASSLKGGQGVQYF

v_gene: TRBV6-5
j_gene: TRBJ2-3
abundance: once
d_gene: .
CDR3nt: TGTGCCAGCAGTTACTCGAGACTAGTGACAGATACGCAGTATTTT
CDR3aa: CASSYSRLVTDTQYF

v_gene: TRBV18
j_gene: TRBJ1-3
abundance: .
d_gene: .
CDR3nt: TGTGCCAGCTCATCTGCGGGACGGATAATCTCTGGAAACACCATATATTTT
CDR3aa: CASSSAGRIISGNTIYF

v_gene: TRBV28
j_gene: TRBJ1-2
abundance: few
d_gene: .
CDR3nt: TGTGCCAGCAGTGGAGGGGCCTGGGACTATGGCTACACCTTC
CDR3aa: CASSGGAWDYGYTF

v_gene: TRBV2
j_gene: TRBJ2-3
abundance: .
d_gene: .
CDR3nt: TGTGCCAGCAGTGAATCCAGGGTTGCTGATACGCAGTATTTT
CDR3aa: CASSESRVADTQYF

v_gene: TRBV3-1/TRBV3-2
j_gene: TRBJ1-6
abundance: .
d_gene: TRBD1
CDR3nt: TGTGCCAGCAGTGGGACAGGGGTTTATTCACCCCTCCACTTT
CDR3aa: CASSGTGVYSPLHF

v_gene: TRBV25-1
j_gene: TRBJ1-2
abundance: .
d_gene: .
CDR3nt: TGTGCCAGCAGGAGCCCCGGGGGGGGCTATGGCTACACCTTC
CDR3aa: CASRSPGGGYGYTF

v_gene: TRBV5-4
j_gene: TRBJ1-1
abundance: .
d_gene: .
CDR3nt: TGTGCCAGCAGCTTGGTGGCAGGGAAGGTTGCTTTCTTT
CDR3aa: CASSLVAGKVAFF

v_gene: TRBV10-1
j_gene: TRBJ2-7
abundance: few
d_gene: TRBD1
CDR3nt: TGCGCCGGCCCATGTTTTGTGACAGGGGATCGCGAGCAGTACTTC
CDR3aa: CAGPCFVTGDREQYF

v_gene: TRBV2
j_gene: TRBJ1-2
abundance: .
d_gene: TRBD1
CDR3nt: TGTGCCACGAGGACAGGGGAGGGTAACTATGGCTACACCTTC
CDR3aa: CATRTGEGNYGYTF

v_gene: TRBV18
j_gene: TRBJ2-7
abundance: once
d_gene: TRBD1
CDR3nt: TGTGCCAGCTCACCCCGGGACAGGGCCGCCTACGAGCAGTACTTC
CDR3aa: CASSPRDRAAYEQYF

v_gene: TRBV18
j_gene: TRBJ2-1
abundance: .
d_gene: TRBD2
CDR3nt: TGTGCCAGCTCACTGGGACTAGCGGGAAGATTAGAGGATGAGCAGTTCTTC
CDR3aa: CASSLGLAGRLEDEQFF

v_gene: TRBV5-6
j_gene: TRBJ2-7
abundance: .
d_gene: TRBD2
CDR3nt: TGTGCCAGCAGCTTGCGACTAGCGGGGGGGCGAGAGCAGTACTTC
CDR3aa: CASSLRLAGGREQYF

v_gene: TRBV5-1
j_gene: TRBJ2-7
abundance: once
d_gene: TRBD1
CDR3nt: TGCGCCAGCAGCTTGTCCACACCGACCCCTTGGACAGGGGAGTACGAGCAGTACTTC
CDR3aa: CASSLSTPTPWTGEYEQYF